Detailed here is one TCR beta chain. V gave up 3 bases and J gave up 2 bases, with 12 bases separating them. Germline V gene sequence: CDR1 MRHNA, CDR2 SNTAGT. The CDR3 consists of 15 residues. The sample comes from a study of T-cell reconstitution after alpha-beta-depleted transplantation in children. TCRbeta library preparation incorporated unique molecular identifiers. TCRdb passed the PCR reads through MiXCR, listing each CDR3 protein once. The sample holds 250,000 to 350,000 distinct CDR3 sequences, about a tenth seen once. The TCR originated in a human donor who donated a stem cell graft to a child with SCID. Sequenced material: PBMCs from the stem cell graft donor, taken from the stem cell graft. The chain joins TRBV6-4 to TRBJ2-3; D may correspond to TRBD1 or TRBD2 (6 bases each). Here the CDR3 reads CASSDSWGATDTQYF. In DNA, the CDR3 is TGTGCCAGCAGTGATAGCTGGGGGGCCACAGATACGCAGTATTTT.